The rows below give T cell receptor beta chains drawn from one sample of a study of shared clonotypes between healthy human individuals. This table comes from immunoSEQ multiplex PCR, and its TCRdb copy is limited to in-frame clones, with some not included. The sample carries about 2 million clones, about 95% recorded once. Sequencing was carried out using naive CD8+ T cells sorted from blood. The receptors were gathered from a man between 18 and 29 years old in good health. Each CDR3 is given with its conserved first and last residue. Fields, in order: V gene, J gene, CDR3 protein.

V: TRBV28
J: TRBJ2-1
CDR3: CASSSPLHLAGGNEQFF

V: TRBV6-5
J: TRBJ2-3
CDR3: CASSLTEPDTQYF

V: TRBV6-1
J: TRBJ2-3
CDR3: CASSESPGESDTQYF

V: TRBV4-1
J: TRBJ2-5
CDR3: CASSLLAGGPAETQYF

V: TRBV6-5
J: TRBJ1-6
CDR3: CASRDRGGNSPLHF

V: TRBV28
J: TRBJ1-2
CDR3: CASSLAGQGNGYTF

V: TRBV11-2
J: TRBJ2-7
CDR3: CASSIQGPTYEQYF

V: TRBV2
J: TRBJ2-7
CDR3: CASSSGVDYEQYF

V: TRBV5-1
J: TRBJ2-4
CDR3: CASSLEWEGQGIQYF

V: TRBV9
J: TRBJ2-7
CDR3: CASSPGNGQEHEQYF

V: TRBV27
J: TRBJ2-7
CDR3: CASSFVGGQYEQYF

V: TRBV19
J: TRBJ1-5
CDR3: CASSAGTLDNQPQHF

V: TRBV5-6
J: TRBJ1-2
CDR3: CASSLLQGEYYGYTF

V: TRBV5-1
J: TRBJ2-3
CDR3: CASSLAGDRLNTDTQYF

V: TRBV19
J: TRBJ1-4
CDR3: CASSIPGTGEAFEKLFF

V: TRBV28
J: TRBJ2-7
CDR3: CASRPGTANYEQYF

V: TRBV5-1
J: TRBJ1-1
CDR3: CASSLARDGFMNTEAFF

V: TRBV7-3
J: TRBJ1-1
CDR3: CASSSPPHTEAFF

V: TRBV4-1
J: TRBJ2-7
CDR3: CASSQEGTVGSSYEQYF

V: TRBV27
J: TRBJ1-1
CDR3: CASSLIGDEAFF

V: TRBV27
J: TRBJ1-5
CDR3: CASGQQGAQPQHF

V: TRBV5-8
J: TRBJ1-1
CDR3: CASSLGSNTEAFF

V: TRBV6-6
J: TRBJ2-7
CDR3: CASSYRTDSYEQYF

V: TRBV19
J: TRBJ2-7
CDR3: CASSPRAAYEQYF

V: TRBV25-1
J: TRBJ2-1
CDR3: CASSEGLAGGNEQFF

V: TRBV7-9
J: TRBJ1-1
CDR3: CASSFAAEAFF

V: TRBV19
J: TRBJ2-3
CDR3: CASRIGSGGTTDTQYF

V: TRBV11-2
J: TRBJ2-7
CDR3: CASSSASPLEQYF

V: TRBV28
J: TRBJ2-5
CDR3: CASSPPGLAGETQYF

V: TRBV7-7
J: TRBJ2-5
CDR3: CASSLGGGQETQYF

V: TRBV2
J: TRBJ2-1
CDR3: CAPGTSGGEQFF

V: TRBV25-1
J: TRBJ2-3
CDR3: CASSSGTDTQYF

V: TRBV29-1
J: TRBJ2-6
CDR3: CSVRDTYSGANVLTF

V: TRBV4-3
J: TRBJ2-3
CDR3: CASSPTRDVTGDTQYF

V: TRBV27
J: TRBJ1-6
CDR3: CASSPGRPSRDRDSPLHF

V: TRBV29-1
J: TRBJ2-3
CDR3: CSVARQDLTDTQYF

V: TRBV25-1
J: TRBJ2-7
CDR3: CASRQGGYEQYF